The next 9 T cell receptor beta chains were all read from a single sample in a study of OX40 agonist ivuxolimab in advanced cancers. Method: immunoSEQ multiplex PCR; TCRdb's copy keeps in-frame clones and lacks some. The data contain under 80,000 clones, roughly 85% of them seen just once; the ten biggest clones take up 2% to 2.5%. Here the sequenced sample was CD4+ or CD8+ T cells sorted from blood, taken in a trial of the OX40 agonist ivuxolimab. Every receptor here comes from an adult with an advanced solid tumor such as melanoma, head and neck, liver or kidney cancer.

The chain carries TRBV28 and TRBJ1-6, with 8 bases fitting TRBD1. This CDR3 region has 14 residues. After removal of 6 bases from V and 7 bases from J, the junction contained 5 bases not matched to a gene. The germline V gene encodes CDR1 MDHEN and CDR2 SYDVKM. CDR3 sequence: CASRPRQGNSPLHF. The CDR3 region has the DNA TGTGCCAGCAGACCGAGACAGGGGAATTCACCCCTCCACTTT.

This chain joins TRBV5-4 and TRBJ1-1, with TRBD1 matching 12 bases. In germline, CDR1 is SGHNT, CDR2 YYREEE (reference sequence). The V and J ends lost 5 bases and 4 bases, in that order; junction bases with no gene match: 12. The CDR3 consists of 17 residues. The CDR3 coding sequence is TGTGCCAGCAGTTCAGCCGGGGACAGGGGGCGGAGCACTGAAGCTTTCTTT. Encoded protein: CASSSAGDRGRSTEAFF.

The chain couples TRBV29-1 to TRBJ1-5; D gene ambiguous. The V end lost 4 bases, the J end lost 3 bases, and 10 bases lay between the germline ends. CDR3 length equals 13 residues. Per the germline V gene, CDR1 is SQVTM and CDR2 is ANQGSEA. The CDR3 nucleotides read TGCAGCGTTGTACTGGGCCACAATCAGCCCCAGCATTTT. Translated, it gives CSVVLGHNQPQHF. The full variable domain, rest sourced from reference TRBV29-1 and TRBJ1-5, is SAVISQKPSRDICQRGTSLTIQCQVDSQVTMMFWYRQQPGQSLTLIATANQGSEATYESGFVIDKFPISRPNLTFSTLTVSNMSPEDSSIYLCSVVLGHNQPQHFGDGTRLSIL.

This chain joins TRBV27 and TRBJ1-3; possible D gene TRBD1, 6 bases. The CDR3 runs 14 residues. Trimming took 5 bases from V and 1 from J, leaving 9 bases between them. Germline-derived CDR1 and CDR2 are MNHEY and SMNVEV (reference sequence). The CDR3 DNA reads as TGTGCCAGCAGTACAGGGAAGTCTGGAAACACCATATATTTT. It codes for CASSTGKSGNTIYF.

The V and J genes are TRBV6-5 and TRBJ2-3; D may match TRBD1 or TRBD2 (6 bases each). Germline-derived CDR1 and CDR2 are MNHEY and SVGAGI. The CDR3 covers 15 residues. Trimming cost V 7 bases and J 4 bases, with 18 bases left between them. The CDR3 protein is CASTRGGTLADTQYF. The CDR3 DNA is TGTGCCAGCACTCGAGGGGGGACACTAGCAGATACGCAGTATTTT.

J is TRBJ1-2 and V is TRBV6-5, with 7 nucleotides matching TRBD1. The germline CDR1 and CDR2 sequences are MNHEY and SVGAGI. CDR3 size: 14 residues. Unmatched junction bases numbered 0, after V lost 0 bases and J lost 2 bases. CDR3 sequence reads: CASSYSTGNYGYTF. CDR3 sequence (DNA): TGTGCCAGCAGTTACTCGACAGGGAACTATGGCTACACCTTC.

On this clone itself: At one boundary the junction diverges from the germline segment, which might be a read error. The genes are TRBV7-8 and TRBJ2-5; possibly TRBD2 for D (6 bases). The J call may not be correct, given that the DNA end is closer to TRBJ2-7. Germline CDR1 SGHVS, CDR2 FQNEAQ. There are 15 residues in the CDR3. This CDR3 is CASSLARGSSYEQYF. CDR3 sequence (DNA): TGTGCCAGCAGCCTAGCGAGGGGTTCCTCCTACGAGCAGTACTTC.

This sequence joins TRBV7-2 and TRBJ2-7, with D tentatively TRBD2 (6 bases). The germline V gene encodes CDR1 SGHTA and CDR2 FQGNSA. CDR3 size: 15 residues. V was cut by 2 bases and J by 0 bases, with 11 bases left in between. The CDR3 loop is CASSLWDSSSYEQYF. CDR3 nucleotides: TGTGCCAGCAGCTTATGGGACTCAAGCTCCTACGAGCAGTACTTC.

This rearrangement joins TRBV10-3 to TRBJ1-1, with D perhaps matching TRBD1 (5 bases). V shed 2 bases and J shed 5 bases, with 15 bases lying between them. This CDR3 contains 15 residues. Germline CDR1 ENHRY, CDR2 SYGVKD. This CDR3 reads CAISEAGLPGTEAFF. DNA of the CDR3: TGTGCCATCAGTGAGGCGGGACTCCCGGGGACTGAAGCTTTCTTT.